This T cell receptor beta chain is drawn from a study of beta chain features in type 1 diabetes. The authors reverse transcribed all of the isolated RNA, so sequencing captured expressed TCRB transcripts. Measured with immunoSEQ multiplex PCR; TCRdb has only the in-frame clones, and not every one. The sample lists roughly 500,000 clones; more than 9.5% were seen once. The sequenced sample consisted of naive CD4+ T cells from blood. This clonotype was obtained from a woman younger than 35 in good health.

The CDR3 nucleotides are TGTGCCAGCAGCTTGGACCGAAAGAATCAGCCCCAGCATTTT. Protein product: CASSLDRKNQPQHF. The chain joins TRBV6-5 to TRBJ1-5; D is unclear. The CDR3 loop spans 14 amino acids. Germline V gene sequence: CDR1 MNHEY, CDR2 SVGAGI. V was pared by 6 bases and J by 4 bases, with 13 bases between.